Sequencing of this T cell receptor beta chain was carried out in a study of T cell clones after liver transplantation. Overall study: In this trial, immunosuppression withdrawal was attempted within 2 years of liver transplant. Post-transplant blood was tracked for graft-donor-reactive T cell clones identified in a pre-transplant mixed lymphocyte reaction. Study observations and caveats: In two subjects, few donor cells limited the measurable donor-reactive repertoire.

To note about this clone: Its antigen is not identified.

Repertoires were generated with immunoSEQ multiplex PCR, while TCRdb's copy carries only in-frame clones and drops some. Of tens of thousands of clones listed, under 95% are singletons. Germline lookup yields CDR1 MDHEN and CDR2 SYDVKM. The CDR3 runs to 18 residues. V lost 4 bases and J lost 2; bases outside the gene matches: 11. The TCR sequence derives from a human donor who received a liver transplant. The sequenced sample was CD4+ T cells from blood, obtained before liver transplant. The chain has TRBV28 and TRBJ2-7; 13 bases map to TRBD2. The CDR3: CASSSTSGRRGVPYEQYF. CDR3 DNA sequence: TGTGCCAGCAGTTCGACTAGCGGGAGGCGGGGTGTACCCTACGAGCAGTACTTC.